This T cell receptor beta chain originates from a study of blood T cell repertoires in COVID-19. Study details: Sites in the United States, Italy and Spain provided acute and convalescent COVID-19 samples.

As processed by the authors: Using reference gene primer amplification, nucleated cell counts were estimated. Libraries were prepared by immunoSEQ multiplex PCR; TCRdb keeps only in-frame clonotypes and omits some of them. V, J and clone size are taken as reported in that table, and D and trimming were inferred from the DNA itself. This sample carries a few hundred thousand clones, 92% of them seen once, and the ten largest clones take approximately 17%. The study recruited people aged 18 to 89 years across approximately 23 US areas. Membership in each cohort depended on participant-reported clinical history. Trimming cost V 1 base and J 4 bases; bases outside gene matches: 7. CDR1 and CDR2 (germline): LGHNA, YNFKEQ. This CDR3 has 16 residues.

The chain uses TRBV4-2 and TRBJ1-2; TRBD1 agrees at 9 bases. The TCR was taken from a woman aged 25 to 45 who had recovered from COVID-19. The specimen was PBMCs or T cells enriched from blood (not recorded which). The CDR3 spells CASSQGTDRGGYGYTF. The CDR3 DNA follows: TGTGCCAGCAGCCAAGGAACGGACAGGGGAGGCTATGGCTACACCTTC.